This T cell receptor beta chain was identified during a study of cytomegalovirus exposure and HLA in healthy donors. Study results and caveats: Researchers counted 164 TCR beta chains as cytomegalovirus-associated. It was shown in a later analysis that HLA-associated TCR beta chains were more clonally expanded than other, equally common chains. Among immune exposure information, only CMV serostatus was available.

As for this clone: Its antigen is as yet unknown.

CDR1 is MDHEN, CDR2 SYDVKM, per germline. J gave up 5 bases and V 1 base, and 11 bases lay outside the gene matches. The CDR3 length is 16 residues. PCR employed 60 Vbeta and 13 Jbeta primers. Sequencing was performed with immunoSEQ multiplex PCR; in TCRdb, only in-frame clones are kept and a portion is missing. This repertoire shows about 170,000 clones, roughly four fifths found once; its top ten account for 2% to 2.5%. The specimen sequenced was PBMCs. V usage is TRBV28 and J usage is TRBJ2-7; TRBD1 matches at 7 bases. The clonotype comes from a woman aged 25-40 years in good health and CMV-seropositive. CDR3 loop: CASSLFTRDSLNEQYF. The CDR3 nucleotides are TGTGCCAGCAGTTTATTTACCCGGGACAGCCTAAACGAGCAGTACTTC.